These T cell receptor beta chains were read from a single sample in a study of T cell repertoires in cytomegalovirus infection. MiXCR, applied by TCRdb to the reads, yields one record per CDR3 protein. The sample carries under 95,000 distinct CDR3 sequences, about half recorded once. These receptors have no known antigen. The sequenced sample was CD8+ T cells from cultured PBMCs, obtained from culture after CMV antigen stimulation. Source of these receptors: a human donor in good health (CMV status not recorded). Some clones in this sample may be carry-over from other donors' samples. Both conserved end residues are part of each CDR3. Fields, in order: V gene, clone size, D gene, J gene, CDR3 protein, CDR3 DNA. The D gene is left open where the match is weak. Not all rows give a size; the values are once, few, many and, for expanded clones, a class.

V gene: TRBV18
clone size: few
D gene: -
J gene: TRBJ1-1
CDR3 protein: CASSPLGGEAFF
CDR3 DNA: TGTGCCAGCTCACCTCTAGGCGGTGAAGCTTTCTTT

V gene: TRBV10-3
clone size: -
D gene: TRBD2
J gene: TRBJ2-5
CDR3 protein: CAISDILGGQRGKTQYF
CDR3 DNA: TGTGCCATCAGTGATATTCTTGGCGGCCAGCGGGGCAAGACCCAGTACTTC

V gene: TRBV6-6
clone size: few
D gene: -
J gene: TRBJ2-7
CDR3 protein: CASRQQNSYEQYF
CDR3 DNA: TGTGCCAGCAGGCAGCAGAATTCCTACGAGCAGTACTTC

V gene: TRBV11-2
clone size: -
D gene: TRBD2
J gene: TRBJ2-2
CDR3 protein: CASSQKRGGNTGELFF
CDR3 DNA: TGTGCCAGCAGCCAAAAGCGGGGGGGGAACACCGGGGAGCTGTTTTTT

V gene: TRBV4-2
clone size: -
D gene: TRBD2
J gene: TRBJ2-7
CDR3 protein: CASSQEVASGIEQYF
CDR3 DNA: TGTGCCAGCAGCCAAGAGGTAGCTAGCGGGATCGAGCAGTACTTC

V gene: TRBV20-1
clone size: -
D gene: TRBD2
J gene: TRBJ2-3
CDR3 protein: CSAALLAGVSNADTQYF
CDR3 DNA: TGCAGTGCTGCTTTACTAGCGGGAGTCAGTAATGCAGATACGCAGTATTTT

V gene: TRBV7-3
clone size: -
D gene: TRBD2
J gene: TRBJ2-1
CDR3 protein: CASSSGTSGRAGDEQFF
CDR3 DNA: TGTGCCAGCAGCTCCGGGACTAGCGGGAGGGCCGGGGATGAGCAGTTCTTC

V gene: TRBV28
clone size: few
D gene: -
J gene: TRBJ1-1
CDR3 protein: CASSFYRATSTEAFF
CDR3 DNA: TGTGCCAGCAGTTTCTACAGGGCAACCAGCACTGAAGCTTTCTTT

V gene: TRBV6-6
clone size: -
D gene: -
J gene: TRBJ1-2
CDR3 protein: CASRGANYGYTF
CDR3 DNA: TGTGCCAGCAGAGGGGCTAACTATGGCTACACCTTC

V gene: TRBV5-6
clone size: -
D gene: -
J gene: TRBJ2-1
CDR3 protein: CASSFVSQQNEQFF
CDR3 DNA: TGTGCCAGCAGCTTTGTAAGCCAGCAGAATGAGCAGTTCTTC

V gene: TRBV28
clone size: once
D gene: -
J gene: TRBJ1-5
CDR3 protein: CASSDPARGSVYQPQHF
CDR3 DNA: TGTGCCAGCAGTGATCCCGCCCGGGGGAGTGTTTATCAGCCCCAGCATTTT

V gene: TRBV6-6
clone size: once
D gene: -
J gene: TRBJ2-2
CDR3 protein: CASSYSSIQSGNTGELFF
CDR3 DNA: TGTGCCAGCAGTTACTCGTCAATTCAATCGGGAAACACCGGGGAGCTGTTTTTT

V gene: TRBV19
clone size: -
D gene: -
J gene: TRBJ2-1
CDR3 protein: CASNSGGEIRQFF
CDR3 DNA: TGTGCCAGTAACTCCGGAGGGGAAATAAGGCAGTTCTTC

V gene: TRBV7-9
clone size: few
D gene: TRBD1
J gene: TRBJ1-1
CDR3 protein: CASSNRDRNTEAFF
CDR3 DNA: TGTGCCAGCAGCAATAGGGACAGAAACACTGAAGCTTTCTTT

V gene: TRBV27
clone size: -
D gene: -
J gene: TRBJ2-7
CDR3 protein: CASSLSAQGGYEQYF
CDR3 DNA: TGTGCCAGCAGTTTATCCGCGCAGGGAGGCTACGAGCAGTACTTC

V gene: TRBV7-8
clone size: -
D gene: -
J gene: TRBJ1-3
CDR3 protein: CASSPPGTGNTIYF
CDR3 DNA: TGTGCCAGCAGCCCCCCCGGGACTGGAAACACCATATATTTT

V gene: TRBV13
clone size: -
D gene: -
J gene: TRBJ1-5
CDR3 protein: CASSLKAGNQPQHF
CDR3 DNA: TGTGCCAGCAGCTTAAAGGCCGGCAATCAGCCCCAGCATTTT

V gene: TRBV27
clone size: -
D gene: -
J gene: TRBJ1-2
CDR3 protein: CASSLSQNYGYTF
CDR3 DNA: TGTGCCAGCAGTTTAAGTCAGAACTATGGCTACACCTTC

V gene: TRBV7-9
clone size: -
D gene: -
J gene: TRBJ2-1
CDR3 protein: CASSLGWRGRENEQFF
CDR3 DNA: TGTGCCAGCAGCTTAGGTTGGCGGGGTAGGGAAAATGAGCAGTTCTTC

V gene: TRBV7-9
clone size: once
D gene: TRBD2
J gene: TRBJ2-7
CDR3 protein: CASTGGRYEQYF
CDR3 DNA: TGTGCCAGCACCGGGGGGAGGTACGAGCAGTACTTC

V gene: TRBV10-3
clone size: -
D gene: -
J gene: TRBJ2-7
CDR3 protein: CAISVPGQPYEQYF
CDR3 DNA: TGTGCCATCAGTGTCCCGGGACAACCCTACGAGCAGTACTTC

V gene: TRBV5-4
clone size: -
D gene: TRBD2
J gene: TRBJ2-1
CDR3 protein: CASSLAGAGGNEQFF
CDR3 DNA: TGTGCCAGCAGCTTGGCTGGAGCGGGGGGCAATGAGCAGTTCTTC

V gene: TRBV7-9
clone size: few
D gene: -
J gene: TRBJ1-4
CDR3 protein: CASRPQGFNEKLFF
CDR3 DNA: TGTGCCAGCAGGCCGCAGGGGTTTAATGAAAAACTGTTTTTT

V gene: TRBV7-2
clone size: few
D gene: TRBD1
J gene: TRBJ1-6
CDR3 protein: CASSLDRGGNSPLHF
CDR3 DNA: TGTGCCAGCAGCTTAGACAGGGGAGGCAATTCACCCCTCCACTTT

V gene: TRBV11-1
clone size: few
D gene: -
J gene: TRBJ2-3
CDR3 protein: CASSLRRTHTDTQYF
CDR3 DNA: TGTGCCAGCAGCTTAAGAAGAACTCACACAGATACGCAGTATTTT

V gene: TRBV27
clone size: -
D gene: -
J gene: TRBJ1-6
CDR3 protein: CASSTLSSYNSPLHF
CDR3 DNA: TGTGCCAGCAGCACCCTGAGCTCCTATAATTCACCCCTCCACTTT

V gene: TRBV12-3/TRBV12-4
clone size: -
D gene: -
J gene: TRBJ1-2
CDR3 protein: CASSLLRGEGYTF
CDR3 DNA: TGTGCCAGCAGTTTGCTGAGGGGAGAGGGCTACACCTTC

V gene: TRBV19
clone size: few
D gene: -
J gene: TRBJ2-7
CDR3 protein: CASGPWGEQYF
CDR3 DNA: TGTGCCAGTGGACCCTGGGGCGAGCAGTACTTC

V gene: TRBV7-8
clone size: few
D gene: TRBD2
J gene: TRBJ2-1
CDR3 protein: CASSSLAGVRSYNEQFF
CDR3 DNA: TGTGCCAGCAGCTCACTAGCGGGAGTAAGGTCCTACAATGAGCAGTTCTTC

V gene: TRBV7-9
clone size: few
D gene: -
J gene: TRBJ1-1
CDR3 protein: CASSSGRMNTEAFF
CDR3 DNA: TGTGCCAGCAGCTCGGGACGGATGAACACTGAAGCTTTCTTT

V gene: TRBV6-2/TRBV6-3
clone size: -
D gene: TRBD2
J gene: TRBJ2-7
CDR3 protein: CASSFAGGNEQYF
CDR3 DNA: TGTGCCAGCAGTTTCGCGGGAGGGAACGAGCAGTACTTC

V gene: TRBV7-6
clone size: -
D gene: -
J gene: TRBJ2-1
CDR3 protein: CASSRLAPSTPNYNEQFF
CDR3 DNA: TGTGCCAGCAGCCGATTAGCGCCCTCGACCCCCAACTACAATGAGCAGTTCTTC

V gene: TRBV7-8
clone size: once
D gene: -
J gene: TRBJ1-1
CDR3 protein: CASSCDTAGDEAYF
CDR3 DNA: TGTGCCAGCAGCTGCGACACCGCGGGCGACGAAGCTTACTTC